The clone carrying this T cell receptor beta chain was seen many times. Its antigen is unidentified. This specimen belongs to a study of T cells in Graves' hyperthyroidism and ophthalmopathy. Overall study context: Any treatment followed the collection of peripheral blood at initial diagnosis. Whole-study results and caveats: The model predicted ophthalmopathy a median around 6 months before onset. Peripheral blood also featured most of the thyroid clonotypes expanded above 0.001.

Germline V gene lookup returns CDR1 SNHLY and CDR2 FYNNEI. This CDR3 is built from 13 residues. Trimming shortened V by 1 base and J by 8 bases, and 8 bases separated the two germline ends. Using RNA transcripts as the source, TCR beta CDR3 regions were amplified. The study used the HTBI primer set for a first-round RT-PCR of the TCR CDR3. TCRdb fed the multiplex PCR reads into MiXCR, producing one record per CDR3 protein. The sample holds around 500,000 distinct CDR3 sequences, 15% to 20% seen once. V usage is TRBV2 and J usage is TRBJ1-4; D not resolved. The receptor's source is a woman aged 25 to 39 with Graves' ophthalmopathy. Sequencing was carried out using blood. The CDR3 sequence is CASSEGRGEKLFF. Written as DNA, the CDR3 is TGTGCCAGCAGTGAAGGTCGAGGCGAAAAACTGTTTTTT.